The 32 T cell receptor beta chains below come from one sample, sequenced in a study of T cells after yellow fever vaccination. In TCRdb, the 5' RACE reads were re-called with MiXCR into one record per CDR3 protein. This repertoire shows approximately 250,000 distinct CDR3 sequences, roughly 3.5% found once; its top ten account for roughly a fifth. The source material was PBMCs, sampled 15 days after the yellow fever booster vaccination. Source of these receptors: a man in his late teens or twenties who received the YFV17D yellow fever vaccine.

This clonotype was counted at least ten times. CDR3 sequence (DNA): TGCAGTGCTAGAGTCATAGATACGCAGTATTTT. It yields the protein CSARVIDTQYF. V gene TRBV20-1 combines with J gene TRBJ2-3; D unclear. Trimming pared 1 base from V and 5 bases from J, leaving 4 bases between. CDR1 DFQATT and CDR2 SNEGSKA come from the germline V gene (reference sequence). This CDR3 spans 11 amino acids.

The sample holds many counts of this clonotype. V and J are TRBV7-9 and TRBJ2-1, with 12 bases lining up with TRBD2. This CDR3 comprises 16 residues. With V trimmed by 8 bases and J by 8 bases, 13 bases remained unmatched. Germline loops: CDR1 SEHNR, CDR2 FQNEAQ (reference sequence). The CDR3 DNA sequence: TGTGCCAGCCAACCCCTAGGACTAGCGGGGCACTATGAGCAGTTCTTC. Translated: CASQPLGLAGHYEQFF.

This clonotype was recorded many times. The genes are TRBV20-1 and TRBJ2-1; D is possibly TRBD2 (6 bases). CDR1 and CDR2 (germline): DFQATT, SNEGSKA (reference sequence). V lost 4 bases and J 1 base, leaving 8 bases between the germline ends. This CDR3 has 13 amino acids. The CDR3 is CSATSGSYNEQFF. CDR3 nucleotides: TGCAGTGCTACAAGCGGGTCCTACAATGAGCAGTTCTTC.

This clonotype was detected many times. The V gene is TRBV12-3 or TRBV12-4, the J gene TRBJ2-1; TRBD2 aligns across 9 bases. This CDR3 region has 14 residues. V lost 3 bases to trimming and J lost 6 bases; unmatched junction nucleotides: 3. The CDR3 sequence is CASSFGGGANEQFF. For the CDR3, the DNA is TGTGCCAGCAGTTTCGGCGGGGGGGCCAATGAGCAGTTCTTC.

This clonotype was counted only a few times. The chain carries TRBV6-2 or TRBV6-3 and TRBJ2-3; maybe TRBD2 (5 bases). Per the germline V gene, CDR1 is MNHEY and CDR2 is SVGEGT. V shed 6 bases and J shed 2 bases, with 15 bases lying between them. The CDR3 has 15 residues. The CDR3 loop is CASSRPWGDTDTQYF. The DNA for the CDR3 is TGTGCCAGCAGCCGCCCCTGGGGAGACACAGATACGCAGTATTTT.

At least ten counts were recorded for this clonotype. The chain has TRBV5-1 and TRBJ2-5; weak D call: TRBD2 (5 bases). Germline assignment: CDR1 SGHRS and CDR2 YFSETQ. The V and J ends lost 4 bases and 3 bases respectively, with 19 bases between them. The CDR3 consists of 16 residues. CDR3 nucleotide sequence: TGCGCCAGCAGCAGTGGCGACTACTCGACCGAAGAGACCCAGTACTTC. This gives the protein CASSSGDYSTEETQYF.

In regard to this clonotype: A single base separates this from a much larger clone, so it may be a read error. This rearrangement joins TRBV7-2 to TRBJ2-7; TRBD1 matches at 9 bases. Losses at the gene ends were 5 bases for V and 5 bases for J; bases not matched to a gene: 10. Per germline, CDR1 SGHTA and CDR2 FQGNSA. The CDR3 sequence is 15 residues long. The CDR3 bases are TGTGCCAGCAGCCATACAGGGGGCGGAGGGGACGAGCAGTACTTC. Protein sequence: CASSHTGGGGDEQYF.

In its sample, this clonotype was seen many times. The V and J genes are TRBV7-8 and TRBJ2-3, with no clear D. Trimming left V 5 bases short and J 6 bases short, with 9 bases between. The length of the CDR3 is 12 residues. The germline CDR1 and CDR2 sequences are SGHVS and FQNEAQ. The CDR3 coding sequence is TGTGCCAGCAGCAGCCAGGAGGATACGCAGTATTTT. Amino acid sequence: CASSSQEDTQYF.

This clonotype has ten or more counts. V and J are TRBV5-5 and TRBJ2-7, with TRBD2 identical over 7 bases. CDR1 is SGHKS, CDR2 YYEKEE, per germline (reference sequence). V was pared by 2 bases and J by 5 bases, with 7 bases of the junction left unmatched. The length of the CDR3 is 14 residues. The CDR3, as DNA: TGTGCCAGCAGCTTATGGCGGGGGTCCCACGAGCAGTACTTC. It translates to CASSLWRGSHEQYF. Looking up the rest from reference TRBV5-5 and TRBJ2-7 gives the full variable domain: DAGVTQSPTHLIKTRGQQVTLRCSPISGHKSVSWYQQVLGQGPQFIFQYYEKEERGRGNFPDRFSARQFPNYSSELNVNALLLGDSALYLCASSLWRGSHEQYFGPGTRLTVT.

This chain uses TRBV18 with TRBJ1-2, with 9 nucleotides matching TRBD1. The V segment lost 1 base and the J segment 2 bases; nucleotides outside the gene matches: 8. Germline loops: CDR1 KGHSH, CDR2 LQKENI. This CDR3 spans 17 amino acids. CDR3 protein: CASSPQVGTGINYGYTF. CDR3 coding DNA: TGTGCCAGCTCACCACAAGTTGGGACAGGGATAAACTATGGCTACACCTTC.

This clonotype was recorded many times. J is TRBJ2-2 and V is TRBV7-8; TRBD1 matches 10 bases. This CDR3 comprises 14 residues. Germline V lookup: CDR1 SGHVS, CDR2 FQNEAQ. Unmatched junction bases numbered 6, after V lost 8 bases and J lost 6 bases. The CDR3 coding sequence is TGTGCCAGCGCCGACAGGGGGCTCGCCGGGGAGCTGTTTTTT. Translation: CASADRGLAGELFF.

This clonotype was detected many times. The V and J genes are TRBV15 and TRBJ1-4; 9 bases fit TRBD1. After removal of 4 bases from V and 8 bases from J, the junction contained 11 bases not matched to a gene. The CDR3 runs 16 residues. The germline V gene has CDR1 LNHNV and CDR2 YYDKDF (reference sequence). This CDR3 reads CATSNLPGQGEEKLFF. In DNA, the CDR3 is TGTGCCACCAGCAACCTCCCGGGACAGGGAGAAGAAAAACTGTTTTTT.

This clonotype was observed many times. The rearrangement links TRBV5-1 to TRBJ1-6, with TRBD1 matching over 7 bases. Looked up from germline, CDR1 is SGHRS and CDR2 is YFSETQ. Germline trimming cut 7 bases from V and 4 bases from J; bases unmatched to any gene: 5. The CDR3 has 14 residues. CDR3 nucleotides: TGCGCCAGCGCCCAGGGGGTTTATAATTCACCCCTCCACTTT. Its protein product is CASAQGVYNSPLHF.

This clonotype was seen many times. The chain employs TRBV12-3 or TRBV12-4 and TRBJ2-1; 8 positions match TRBD2. The CDR3 contains 13 residues. Trimming at V came to 8 bases and at J to 8 bases, leaving 8 bases not matched to a gene. The CDR3 region is CASSLGGGYEQFF. CDR3 coding DNA: TGTGCCAGCTCCCTCGGGGGGGGTTATGAGCAGTTCTTC.

The sample holds many counts of this clonotype. The gene calls are TRBV12-3 or TRBV12-4 and TRBJ1-4, with D perhaps TRBD1 (5 bases). V lost 6 bases and J 6 bases, leaving 14 bases between the germline ends. The CDR3 extends over 14 amino acids. CDR3 DNA sequence: TGTGCCAGCAGCATGACAGTATTGGATGAAAAACTGTTTTTT. As protein: CASSMTVLDEKLFF.

Many counts were recorded for this clonotype. This rearrangement joins TRBV7-3 to TRBJ2-3; the match to TRBD2 covers 9 bases. V was pared by 3 bases and J by 2 bases, with 9 bases of the junction left unmatched. From germline, CDR1 is SGHTA and CDR2 FQGTGA. The CDR3 consists of 17 residues. This CDR3 reads CASSFGASGAVTDTQYF. Here the CDR3 DNA reads TGTGCCAGCAGCTTTGGGGCTAGCGGGGCGGTCACAGATACGCAGTATTTT. The complete variable domain, with remaining parts taken from reference TRBV7-3 and TRBJ2-3, reads GAGVSQTPSNKVTEKGKYVELRCDPISGHTALYWYRQSLGQGPEFLIYFQGTGAADDSGLPNDRFFAVRPEGSVSTLKIQRTERGDSAVYLCASSFGASGAVTDTQYFGPGTRLTVL.

The table lists this clonotype with a few counts. DNA of the CDR3: TGCGCCAGCAGGGGCCCCGGAGGACAGGGGCTTTATGGCTACACCTTC. Protein sequence: CASRGPGGQGLYGYTF. The chain uses TRBV4-1 and TRBJ1-2, with TRBD1 identical over 9 bases. The CDR3 consists of 16 residues. Germline CDR1 and CDR2: MGHRA and YSYEKL. The V segment lost 6 bases and the J segment 5 bases; nucleotides outside the gene matches: 13.

The sample holds many counts of this clonotype. The rearrangement joins TRBV10-3 to TRBJ1-3, with D uncertain. CDR1 is ENHRY, CDR2 SYGVKD, per germline. CDR3 length: 15 residues. Trimming pared 10 bases from V and 0 bases from J, leaving 16 bases between. The CDR3 DNA follows: TGTGCCAGTGGTCCTCCGAAGAGCTCTGGAAACACCATATATTTT. Amino acid sequence: CASGPPKSSGNTIYF.

This clonotype was observed at least ten times. The CDR3 here is CATSKDVRQYYNEQFF. The CDR3 DNA reads TGTGCCACCAGCAAAGACGTCCGACAGTACTACAATGAGCAGTTCTTC. J is TRBJ2-1 and V is TRBV15; TRBD1 is a possible D gene (5 bases). Trimming took 4 bases from V and 3 from J, leaving 16 bases between them. Germline CDR1 reads LNHNV; CDR2 reads YYDKDF (reference sequence). There are 16 residues in the CDR3.

This clonotype showed up many times. The chain is built from TRBV7-2 and TRBJ2-2; no definite D call. V was trimmed by 5 bases and J by 1 base, leaving 8 bases between them. The CDR3 length is 14 residues. Germline V gene sequence: CDR1 SGHTA, CDR2 FQGNSA. The CDR3 spells CASSLGRNTGELFF. CDR3 bases: TGTGCCAGCAGCCTAGGTCGGAACACCGGGGAGCTGTTTTTT.

This clonotype was counted many times. This chain links TRBV20-1 with TRBJ1-1; 7 bases are shared with TRBD1. The junction had 8 bases not matched to a gene; V was cut back by 6 bases and J by 4 bases. The CDR3 length is 13 residues. Germline CDR1 DFQATT, CDR2 SNEGSKA (reference sequence). In nucleotides, the CDR3 is TGCAGTGCCCTAGGGGGCGCCGGCACTGAAGCTTTCTTT. Its translation is CSALGGAGTEAFF.

This clonotype appeared a few times. In DNA form, the CDR3 reads TGCAGTGCTAGTTACGGAGGCAATCAGCCCCAGCATTTT. It translates to CSASYGGNQPQHF. The chain recombines TRBV20-1 with TRBJ1-5, with D uncertain. V lost 3 bases to trimming and J lost 2 bases, with 8 bases between them. This CDR3 is 13 amino acids long. CDR1 and CDR2 (germline): DFQATT, SNEGSKA (reference sequence).

In this sample, this clonotype turned up many times. This sequence joins TRBV5-4 and TRBJ2-1; D is tentatively TRBD1 or TRBD2 (6 bases each). V was cut by 4 bases and J by 10 bases, with 18 bases left in between. This CDR3 spans 14 amino acids. Looked up from germline, CDR1 is SGHNT and CDR2 is YYREEE (reference sequence). CDR3 amino acids: CASSTGTPGGEQFF. CDR3 nucleotides: TGTGCCAGCAGCACCGGGACACCTGGGGGGGAGCAGTTCTTC.

The gene calls are TRBV5-4 and TRBJ1-1, with a weak D call TRBD1 (6 bases). Trimming cost V 4 bases and J 4 bases, with 11 bases left between them. CDR1 is SGHNT and CDR2 is YYREEE in the germline V gene (reference sequence). The CDR3 loop spans 13 amino acids. The CDR3 here is CASSGGGPTEAFF. CDR3 nucleotide sequence: TGTGCCAGCAGCGGGGGCGGACCCACTGAAGCTTTCTTT. The complete variable domain, with remaining parts taken from reference TRBV5-4 and TRBJ1-1, reads ETGVTQSPTHLIKTRGQQVTLRCSSQSGHNTVSWYQQALGQGPQFIFQYYREEENGRGNFPPRFSGLQFPNYSSELNVNALELDDSALYLCASSGGGPTEAFFGQGTRLTVV.

This clonotype came up many times. The chain combines TRBV7-2 with TRBJ2-6; D gene uncertain. V gave up 2 bases and J gave up 0 bases, with 8 bases separating them. CDR1 and CDR2 (germline): SGHTA, FQGNSA. The CDR3 covers 16 residues. The CDR3 sequence: CASSLQYSSGANVLTF. The CDR3 DNA sequence: TGTGCCAGCAGCTTACAATACAGCTCTGGGGCCAACGTCCTGACTTTC. The full variable domain, with the rest looked up from reference TRBV7-2 and TRBJ2-6, is GAGVSQSPSNKVTEKGKDVELRCDPISGHTALYWYRQSLGQGLEFLIYFQGNSAPDKSGLPSDRFSAERTGGSVSTLTIQRTQQEDSAVYLCASSLQYSSGANVLTFGAGSRLTVL.

Ten or more counts support this clonotype. The gene calls are TRBV20-1 and TRBJ1-1; 9 bases are shared with TRBD1. The V segment lost 1 base and the J segment 1 base; nucleotides outside the gene matches: 4. Germline V gene sequence: CDR1 DFQATT, CDR2 SNEGSKA (reference sequence). This CDR3 region has 15 residues. The CDR3 sequence: CSARVWGQGNTEAFF. Written as DNA, the CDR3 is TGCAGTGCTAGAGTTTGGGGACAGGGGAACACTGAAGCTTTCTTT.

This clonotype was counted at least ten times. V gene TRBV5-6 combines with J gene TRBJ1-6, with unresolved D. Germline CDR1 SGHDT, CDR2 YYEEEE. The CDR3 has 12 residues. The V gene lost 3 bases and the J gene lost 8 bases, with 6 bases spanning the gap. The CDR3 loop is CASSYSYSPLHF. CDR3 sequence (DNA): TGTGCCAGCAGCTATTCCTATTCACCCCTCCACTTT.

This clonotype was recorded many times. The rearrangement uses TRBV12-3 or TRBV12-4 and TRBJ2-2; 9 bases align to TRBD2. This CDR3 has 17 residues. The V and J ends lost 8 bases and 1 base, in that order; junction bases with no gene match: 11. The CDR3 spells CASPTSYSGGNTGELFF. The CDR3 bases are TGTGCCAGCCCCACCTCATATAGCGGGGGGAACACCGGGGAGCTGTTTTTT.

This clonotype was found many times. The CDR3 DNA reads as TGCGCCAGCAGCTTACAGGGGGGGGGTAATCAGCCCCAGCATTTT. This translates into CASSLQGGGNQPQHF. The chain uses TRBV5-1 and TRBJ1-5; 8 bases agree with TRBD1. Germline trimming cut 2 bases from V and 4 bases from J; bases unmatched to any gene: 5. CDR1 and CDR2 from the germline V gene are SGHRS and YFSETQ. This CDR3 contains 15 residues.

This clonotype was seen ten or more times. This chain links TRBV5-1 with TRBJ2-5, with 10 bases fitting TRBD2. Unmatched junction bases numbered 11, after V lost 4 bases and J lost 5 bases. CDR3 length: 16 amino acids. Germline values: CDR1 SGHRS, CDR2 YFSETQ. CDR3: CASSPVASGGSETQYF. In DNA, the CDR3 is TGCGCCAGCAGCCCGGTGGCTAGCGGGGGCTCGGAGACCCAGTACTTC.

This clonotype was seen ten or more times. The chain is built from TRBV6-1 and TRBJ2-4; 12 nucleotides match TRBD2. The CDR3 runs to 16 residues. V gave up 4 bases and J gave up 8 bases; unmatched junction bases: 9. The germline V gene encodes CDR1 MNHNS and CDR2 SASEGT. For the CDR3, the DNA is TGTGCCAGCAGTGCGACTAGCGGGGGCCGCCAGGACATTCAGTACTTC. Translating it yields CASSATSGGRQDIQYF.

This clonotype was seen many times. The rearrangement uses TRBV28 and TRBJ1-2; D not certain. Germline CDR1 reads MDHEN; CDR2 reads SYDVKM. The CDR3 sequence is 13 residues long. V dropped 2 bases and J dropped 10 bases, with 14 bases sitting between them. The CDR3 loop reads CASSLKVPRAYTF. Written as DNA, the CDR3 is TGTGCCAGCAGTTTAAAGGTCCCAAGGGCCTACACCTTC.